Sequencing of this T cell receptor (beta chain) was carried out in a study of PD-L1 blockade in urothelial cancer. The sample's time point: peripheral blood 6 weeks after treatment start. The repertoire was sequenced with immunoSEQ multiplex PCR; TCRdb's copy has only in-frame clones and lacks some. The data show more than 90,000 clones, with around 78% seen just once and under 9.5% held by the top ten. The clonotype comes from a man between 65 and 79 years old with urothelial cancer. This specimen was PBMCs, taken around atezolizumab (anti-PD-L1) treatment.

The CDR3 DNA follows: TGTGCCAGCAGCCTCGGGAGGGAGAAGGGCGAGCAGTACTTC. It is translated as CASSLGREKGEQYF. V is TRBV2 and J is TRBJ2-7; 8 bases align to TRBD2. Trimming removed 6 bases from V and 6 bases from J; junction bases left unmatched: 10. From germline, CDR1 is SNHLY and CDR2 FYNNEI. This CDR3 is 14 amino acids long.